This TCR beta chain was captured by sequencing in a study of blood T cell repertoires in COVID-19. Study-level background: The United States, Italy and Spain provided the acute and convalescent COVID-19 samples. T cells, B-cell-depleted T cells, or PBMCs supplied cDNA or gDNA.

How the authors handled the data: The authors estimated nucleated cell counts from reference gene primer amplification. TCRdb keeps only in-frame clones here, not all; method: immunoSEQ multiplex PCR. V and J calls and clone size are copied from that table; D and trimming were computed from the DNA. The data contain some 14,000 clones, around nine tenths of them singletons. The germline V gene has CDR1 SGHVS and CDR2 FQNEAQ. V was cut by 3 bases and J by 2 bases, with 8 bases left in between. The CDR3 totals 14 residues. This chain uses TRBV7-8 with TRBJ1-5, with unresolved D. The sequenced sample consisted of peripheral blood. This receptor was taken from a human donor in a cohort sampled during active COVID-19. CDR3 coding DNA: TGTGCCAGCAGCTTCCCCGGTCGCAATCAGCCCCAGCATTTT. Translating gives CASSFPGRNQPQHF.